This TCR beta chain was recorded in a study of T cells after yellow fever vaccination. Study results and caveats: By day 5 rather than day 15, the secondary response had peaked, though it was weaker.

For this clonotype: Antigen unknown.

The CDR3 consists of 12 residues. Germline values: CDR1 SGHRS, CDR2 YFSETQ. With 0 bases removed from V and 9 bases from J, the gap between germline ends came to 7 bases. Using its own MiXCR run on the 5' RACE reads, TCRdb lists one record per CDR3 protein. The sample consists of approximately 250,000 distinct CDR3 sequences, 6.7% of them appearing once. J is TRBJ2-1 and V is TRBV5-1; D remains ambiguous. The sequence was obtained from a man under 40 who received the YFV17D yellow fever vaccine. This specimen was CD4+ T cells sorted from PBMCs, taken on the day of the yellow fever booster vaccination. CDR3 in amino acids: CASSLEWGEQFF. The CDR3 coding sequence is TGCGCCAGCAGCTTGGAATGGGGTGAGCAGTTCTTC.